The clone carrying this T cell receptor beta chain has at least ten counts. Its antigen remains unknown. The sample originates from a study of molecular identifiers for immune sequencing clone quantification. Study background: The replicate experiment used RNA from roughly 21,000 or 96,000 naive CD8 cells. This RNA was split into five aliquots, and four of them were sequenced. Study results and limitations: Clones above 20 RNA copies contained over 99% of effector molecules and under 1% of naive molecules. Detecting spiked Jurkat TCR RNA from one cell among some 990,000 naive cells was reportedly possible.

TCRdb recomputed calls from the PCR reads with MiXCR, one row per CDR3 protein. Among more than 450,000 distinct CDR3 sequences listed, around 23% were seen once. J gave up 0 bases and V 5 bases, and 4 bases lay outside the gene matches. CDR3 size: 14 residues. Germline V gene data show CDR1 as DFQATT and CDR2 as SNEGSKA (reference sequence). This TCR was recovered from a human donor in good health. Some libraries in this study had Jurkat cell RNA spiked in. The specimen was naive CD8+ T cells from blood, with Jurkat cell RNA spiked in. Stated subset: FACS-sorted CD8+CD4-CCR7+CD45RA+ naive T cells. The genes are TRBV20-1 and TRBJ2-7; 10 bases are shared with TRBD2. CDR3 bases: TGCAGTGCTCGCCGACTAGCGGGCTCCTACGAGCAGTACTTC. Its protein is CSARRLAGSYEQYF.